Listed here is a single TCR beta chain. Its antigen is unknown. The sample is drawn from a study of T-cell memory formation after mild COVID-19. Overall study results and limits: SARS-CoV-2 specificity of second-wave clones peaking day 37 was unconfirmed.

This CDR3 is 18 amino acids long. Germline assignment: CDR1 SGHTA and CDR2 FQGNSA. Trimming took 5 bases from V and 4 from J, leaving 25 bases between them. It was 5'RACE with constant-segment primers that produced the TCR alpha and TCR beta cDNA libraries, which carried sample barcodes and UMIs. TCRdb reanalysed the 5' RACE reads using MiXCR and keeps one entry per CDR3 protein. The sample lists approximately 270,000 distinct CDR3 sequences, 15% to 20% occurring once. The chain employs TRBV7-2 and TRBJ2-3; tentatively, D is TRBD2 (6 bases). The TCR was taken from a young man who had mild COVID-19 (a few samples of this study predate the infection). Cell type and time point are not known. Material for sequencing was PBMCs or a T cell subset sorted from them (not recorded which). CDR3 amino acids: CASSRKGPRTLAADTQYF. The CDR3 nucleotides read TGTGCCAGCAGCCGAAAAGGCCCAAGGACACTAGCAGCAGATACGCAGTATTTT.